A selection of T cell receptor beta chains follows, all from one sample in a study of CD8 T cells in ankylosing spondylitis. TCRdb processed the 5' RACE reads anew with MiXCR; each CDR3 protein has one entry. The table records about 700,000 distinct CDR3 sequences, around a fifth of them present only once. Material: blood, either unsorted or a sorted T cell fraction (not recorded which). The source of these receptors is a male donor with ankylosing spondylitis. Both conserved end residues are part of each CDR3. The D gene is left open where the match is weak. The size of a clone is reported for some rows only, either as once, few or many, or as a class for expanded clones.

>TRBV7-9|TRBJ1-5|TRBD1|few
CASSGTGVPNQPQHF
TGTGCCAGCTCCGGGACAGGAGTTCCGAATCAGCCCCAGCATTTT
>TRBV7-6|TRBJ2-3|.|few
CASSPQGLAADTQYF
TGTGCCAGCAGCCCACAGGGTCTTGCCGCAGATACGCAGTATTTT
>TRBV11-2|TRBJ2-5|TRBD2|.
CASSPAGGGWQETQYF
TGTGCCAGCAGCCCCGCTGGCGGGGGTTGGCAAGAGACCCAGTACTTC
>TRBV12-3/TRBV12-4|TRBJ2-7|TRBD2|few
CASSLNGREQYF
TGTGCCAGCAGTCTCAACGGGAGGGAGCAGTACTTC
>TRBV27|TRBJ2-7|TRBD1|few
CASSIRTGIYEQYF
TGTGCCAGCAGTATCAGGACAGGGATCTACGAGCAGTACTTC
>TRBV12-3/TRBV12-4|TRBJ2-4|.|.
CASRGRDGYKNIQYF
TGTGCCAGCAGGGGCAGGGATGGGTACAAAAACATTCAGTACTTC
>TRBV30|TRBJ1-4|TRBD1|.
CACLTRDRSTNEKLFF
TGTGCCTGCCTCACCAGGGACAGATCAACTAATGAAAAACTGTTTTTT
>TRBV4-1|TRBJ2-2|.|.
CASSTRREVPGELFF
TGCGCCAGCAGCACCCGGAGGGAGGTCCCCGGGGAGCTGTTTTTT
>TRBV2|TRBJ1-2|.|.
CASSEEMGGAGYTF
TGTGCCAGCAGTGAAGAAATGGGGGGCGCTGGCTACACCTTC
>TRBV12-3/TRBV12-4|TRBJ1-5|.|few
CASSLAVEGWQPQHF
TGTGCCAGCAGTTTAGCGGTGGAGGGATGGCAGCCCCAGCATTTT
>TRBV4-3|TRBJ2-3|TRBD2|.
CASSQGGLAGGITDTQYF
TGCGCCAGCAGCCAAGGGGGACTAGCGGGAGGCATCACAGATACGCAGTATTTT
>TRBV19|TRBJ1-1|.|.
CASREKNTEAFF
TGTGCCAGTAGGGAGAAGAACACTGAAGCTTTCTTT
>TRBV10-3|TRBJ1-4|TRBD1|few
CAISDDRDATNEKLFF
TGTGCCATCAGTGATGACAGGGATGCTACTAATGAAAAACTGTTTTTT
>TRBV29-1|TRBJ1-1|.|.
CSIDPTSGTNTEAFF
TGCAGCATCGACCCAACCTCCGGGACGAACACTGAAGCTTTCTTT
>TRBV9|TRBJ1-3|.|.
CASSVDSGGSGNTIYF
TGTGCCAGCAGCGTGGACAGTGGGGGCTCTGGAAACACCATATATTTT
>TRBV4-1|TRBJ2-7|.|.
CASSHMPGSSYEQYF
TGCGCCAGCAGCCATATGCCAGGAAGCTCCTACGAGCAGTACTTC
>TRBV6-2/TRBV6-3|TRBJ2-2|.|few
CAISTGTSNTGELFF
TGTGCCATATCGACCGGGACGTCGAACACCGGGGAGCTGTTTTTT
>TRBV7-9|TRBJ2-3|TRBD1|.
CASSFSPTGQRTDTQYF
TGTGCCAGCAGCTTTTCGCCTACGGGACAGCGCACAGATACGCAGTATTTT
>TRBV9|TRBJ2-7|.|few
CASSVAGGVSYEQYF
TGTGCCAGCAGCGTAGCAGGTGGGGTCTCCTACGAGCAGTACTTC
>TRBV2|TRBJ1-5|.|few
CATLAGDNQPQHF
TGTGCCACCCTGGCAGGAGACAATCAGCCCCAGCATTTT
>TRBV2|TRBJ2-7|.|few
CASTEGGAEQYF
TGTGCCAGCACAGAGGGGGGGGCTGAGCAGTACTTC
>TRBV4-1|TRBJ2-7|.|.
CASSQGPAGRRVAEQYF
TGCGCCAGCAGCCAAGGGCCCGCCGGGAGAAGGGTCGCCGAGCAGTACTTC